What follows are 5 T cell receptor beta chains derived from one specimen sequenced in a study of shared clonotypes between healthy human individuals. It was CD45RO-negative cells, positively selected for CCR7, that made up naive CD8 cells, with terminally differentiated effector memory CD45RA+ cells excluded. Method: immunoSEQ multiplex PCR; TCRdb's copy keeps in-frame clones and lacks some. The repertoire holds nearly 2 million clones, over 85% seen once, with 1.2% in the top ten. The sample consisted of naive CD8+ T cells sorted from blood. Receptors originate from a man aged 18 to 29 in good health.

The gene calls are TRBV29-1 and TRBJ1-1; weak D call: TRBD1 (6 bases). Germline CDR1 and CDR2: SQVTM and ANQGSEA. V was clipped by 8 bases and J by 1 base, with 8 bases between them. This CDR3 has 11 amino acids. CDR3 nucleotide sequence: TGCAGCTTCAGGGGGAACACTGAAGCTTTCTTT. Its protein product is CSFRGNTEAFF.

The CDR3 bases are TGTGCCAGCAGCTCCGGACTAGCGGGAACCAATGAGCAGTTCTTC. It encodes CASSSGLAGTNEQFF. V gene TRBV13 combines with J gene TRBJ2-1, with 12 positions matching TRBD2. The CDR3 is 15 amino acids. Trimming cost V 4 bases and J 6 bases; bases outside gene matches: 4. Germline CDR1 is PRHDT and CDR2 is FYEKMQ (reference sequence).

This rearrangement joins TRBV28 to TRBJ2-7; 12 bases are a match to TRBD2. Germline V gene sequence: CDR1 MDHEN, CDR2 SYDVKM. The V segment lost 5 bases and the J segment 2 bases; nucleotides outside the gene matches: 4. The CDR3 spans 15 residues. This CDR3 reads CASSPWTSGAYEQYF. The CDR3 coding sequence is TGTGCCAGCAGTCCTTGGACTAGCGGGGCCTACGAGCAGTACTTC.

The chain uses TRBV6-5 and TRBJ2-2; 9 positions match TRBD1. The germline gives CDR1 MNHEY, CDR2 SVGAGI. CDR3 length: 16 residues. J gave up 5 bases and V 4 bases, and 8 bases lay outside the gene matches. DNA for the CDR3: TGTGCCAGCAGTTTCGGGACAGGGCGAGATACCGGGGAGCTGTTTTTT. Translating it yields CASSFGTGRDTGELFF.

The rearrangement links TRBV6-5 to TRBJ1-1, with D unresolved. V was clipped by 5 bases and J by 0 bases, with 10 bases between them. CDR1 and CDR2 from the germline V gene are MNHEY and SVGAGI. The CDR3 runs to 14 residues. CDR3 sequence: CASSPRPLNTEAFF. The CDR3 DNA reads TGTGCCAGCAGTCCGCGACCGCTGAACACTGAAGCTTTCTTT.